A selection of T cell receptor beta chains follows, all from one sample in a study of blood T cells in healthy people across ages. TCRdb ran MiXCR on the 5' RACE reads and lists one entry per CDR3 protein. The sample holds hundreds of thousands of distinct CDR3 sequences, more than 45% seen once. Material for sequencing was blood. The receptors come from a man older than 75 in good health. Each CDR3 is given with its conserved first and last residue. The D gene is left open where the match is weak. The listing skips clone size in some rows; elsewhere it reads once, few, many or a size class.

j_gene | abundance | v_gene | d_gene | CDR3nt | CDR3aa
TRBJ2-7 | - | TRBV6-2/TRBV6-3 | - | TGTGCCAGCTGCCGGGGTAGGGGCATTTACGAGCAGTACTTC | CASCRGRGIYEQYF
TRBJ2-5 | - | TRBV11-1 | - | TGTGCCAGCAGCACCTCGGAGGGTCGGGGGCCCGAAGAGACCCAGTACTTC | CASSTSEGRGPEETQYF
TRBJ1-5 | - | TRBV27 | - | TGTGCCAGCAGTGGGGGCCGTTGGGGGCCGCAGCATTTT | CASSGGRWGPQHF
TRBJ2-1 | - | TRBV7-8 | - | TGTGCCAGCAGCCCAGGCCGAGCAGCATCCTACAATGAGCAGTTCTTC | CASSPGRAASYNEQFF
TRBJ1-6 | few | TRBV10-3 | - | TGTGCCATCAGTGCGCACAGCTATAATTCACCCCTCCACTTT | CAISAHSYNSPLHF
TRBJ1-1 | few | TRBV29-1 | - | TGCAGCGTTGGCACAGGGTCGGACACTGAAGCTTTCTTT | CSVGTGSDTEAFF
TRBJ1-1 | - | TRBV2 | TRBD1 | TGTGCCAGCACCCGACAGGGGGGAGCTTTCTTT | CASTRQGGAFF
TRBJ2-5 | - | TRBV6-1 | TRBD2 | TGTGCCAGCAGTGAAGATTTTAGCGGGAGGGCCAGAGAGACCCAGTACTTC | CASSEDFSGRARETQYF
TRBJ2-1 | - | TRBV4-3 | - | TGCGCCAGCAGCCAAGATTTGGGGCGGACCCAGTTCTTC | CASSQDLGRTQFF
TRBJ1-1 | - | TRBV29-1 | - | TGCAGCGTCCGCAGGGGAAACACTGAAGCTTTCTTT | CSVRRGNTEAFF
TRBJ2-7 | - | TRBV29-1 | TRBD2 | TGCAGCGTCGCAGGACTAGCGGGAAATTACGAGCAGTACTTC | CSVAGLAGNYEQYF
TRBJ1-3 | - | TRBV30 | - | TGTGCCTGGAGCCACGGGGGCAACTCTGGAAACACCATATATTTT | CAWSHGGNSGNTIYF
TRBJ2-5 | - | TRBV20-1 | - | TGCAGTGCTAGTCGGGGGAACTACCAAGAGACCCAGTACTTC | CSASRGNYQETQYF
TRBJ2-7 | once | TRBV20-1 | - | TGCAGTGCTAGAGATACAGGGTACTACGAGCAGTACTTC | CSARDTGYYEQYF
TRBJ1-5 | - | TRBV28 | - | TGTGCCAGCAGTCCCTTTCAACAGCCCCAGCATTTT | CASSPFQQPQHF
TRBJ1-2 | - | TRBV2 | TRBD1 | TGTGCCAGCCAGCCCGGGACAGGGGGAGGCTATGGCTACACCTTC | CASQPGTGGGYGYTF
TRBJ1-4 | - | TRBV7-2 | - | TGTGCCAGCAGCTTAGACGGCAACGGGCCTAACGAAAAACTGTTTTTT | CASSLDGNGPNEKLFF
TRBJ2-1 | medium-sized | TRBV27 | TRBD1 | TGTGCCAGCAGTAAGCCAGGGGGTGAGCAGTTCTTC | CASSKPGGEQFF
TRBJ1-2 | - | TRBV12-3/TRBV12-4 | TRBD1 | TGTGCCAGCAGCCGGGGAGGGACAGCTTATGGCTACACCTTC | CASSRGGTAYGYTF
TRBJ2-7 | few | TRBV4-1 | TRBD2 | TGCGCCAGCAGCCATACTAGCGGGAGGAGATCCTACGAGCAGTACTTC | CASSHTSGRRSYEQYF
TRBJ2-7 | once | TRBV27 | TRBD2 | TGTGCCAGCAGTTTACGGGAGGCCTCCTACGAGCAGTACTTC | CASSLREASYEQYF
TRBJ1-1 | few | TRBV7-9 | TRBD1 | TGTGCCAGCAGCTCACAACAGGGGCGCACTGAAGCTTTCTTT | CASSSQQGRTEAFF
TRBJ2-5 | - | TRBV6-1 | - | TGTGCCAGCAGTGAACAATTGGGATGGGAGCAGTACTTC | CASSEQLGWEQYF
TRBJ2-7 | - | TRBV7-2 | - | TGTGCCAGCACCTTATTCGGGGGCAGGACCTACGAGCAGTACTTC | CASTLFGGRTYEQYF
TRBJ2-3 | many | TRBV7-9 | TRBD2 | TGTGCCAGCAGCCCCGGGGTTAGCGGGGGTGGCACAGATACGCAGTATTTT | CASSPGVSGGGTDTQYF
TRBJ1-4 | once | TRBV21-1 | - | TGTGCCAGCAGCAAATCCCACAGCACACCCACTAATGAAAAACTGTTTTTT | CASSKSHSTPTNEKLFF
TRBJ2-5 | once | TRBV20-1 | - | TGCAGTGCTAGAAAGGCCGGGGGAGACCAAGGGACCCAGTACTTC | CSARKAGGDQGTQYF
TRBJ2-5 | - | TRBV7-3 | TRBD1 | TGTGCCAGCAGCCGCGGACAGGGTGGTGATGAGACCCAGTACTTC | CASSRGQGGDETQYF
TRBJ2-1 | few | TRBV4-3 | - | TGCGCCAGCAGCCAAGGGCGGGATGAGCAGTTCTTC | CASSQGRDEQFF
TRBJ2-3 | - | TRBV7-2 | - | TGTGCCAGCAGCTCACGCCCATCCACCGGGTATACGCAGTATTTT | CASSSRPSTGYTQYF
TRBJ2-5 | - | TRBV7-2 | TRBD2 | TGTGCCAGCAGCCAGGCCCTAGCGGAAGGGACCCAGTACTTC | CASSQALAEGTQYF
TRBJ2-1 | many | TRBV29-1 | - | TGCAGCGTGACGCCCGCAGGCTCCTACAATGAGCAGTTCTTC | CSVTPAGSYNEQFF
TRBJ2-1 | few | TRBV5-5 | TRBD2 | TGTGCCAGCAGCTCCACGACTAGCCCGGCCTACAATGAGCAGTTCTTC | CASSSTTSPAYNEQFF
TRBJ1-1 | many | TRBV6-5 | TRBD1 | TGTGCCAGCAGTTACTCGTCTCGAGGGGGCGGCACTGAAGCTTTCTTT | CASSYSSRGGGTEAFF
TRBJ2-7 | few | TRBV20-1 | - | TGCAGTGCTAGAGATCATGGCCTAGCCGTGGGGTACGAGCAGTACTTC | CSARDHGLAVGYEQYF
TRBJ2-5 | - | TRBV7-9 | - | TGTGCCAGCAGCCCCTTATGGGGCGGAGACCAAGAGACCCAGTACTTC | CASSPLWGGDQETQYF
TRBJ1-2 | - | TRBV6-1 | - | TGTGCCAGCAGTGAATCAGGGGAAAGCTATGGCTACACCTTC | CASSESGESYGYTF
TRBJ2-3 | few | TRBV13 | - | TGTGCCAGCAGCTCATCGGGTGGGGGGCCCTGGGTGGATACGCAGTATTTT | CASSSSGGGPWVDTQYF
TRBJ2-1 | - | TRBV5-1 | TRBD2 | TGCGCCAGCAGCCCACGGACTAGCGGGAGGCCCTACAATGAGCAGTTCTTC | CASSPRTSGRPYNEQFF
TRBJ1-5 | - | TRBV7-9 | TRBD1 | TGTGCCAGCAGCTTCTCGGGACAGAATCAGCCCCAGCATTTT | CASSFSGQNQPQHF
TRBJ1-1 | - | TRBV29-1 | TRBD1 | TGCAGCGTGGCCGGGACAGGGGGCGGAACTGAAGCTTTCTTT | CSVAGTGGGTEAFF
TRBJ2-5 | many | TRBV7-9 | TRBD1 | TGTGCCAGCAGCTTAGCGCGTAACAGGGACAGGATGCTCGAGACCCAGTACTTC | CASSLARNRDRMLETQYF
TRBJ2-2 | - | TRBV10-3 | TRBD1 | TGTGCCATCAGTGGACAGGGGGCGCAGACCGGGGAGCTGTTTTTT | CAISGQGAQTGELFF
TRBJ2-3 | - | TRBV4-3 | - | TGCGCCAGCAGCCCCCCGGACGCTACGCAGTATTTT | CASSPPDATQYF
TRBJ1-4 | once | TRBV25-1 | - | TGTGCCAGCAGGTCGGCGGTGACTAATGAAAAACTGTTTTTT | CASRSAVTNEKLFF
TRBJ2-5 | - | TRBV27 | TRBD2 | TGTGCCAGCAGTTTCGGGGCGGGAGGAGGCCAAGAGACCCAGTACTTC | CASSFGAGGGQETQYF